Shown below are 5 T cell receptor beta chains from a single sample sequenced in a study of blood T cell repertoires in COVID-19. Profiled with immunoSEQ multiplex PCR; TCRdb holds only in-frame clones, not every one. The sample yields around 170,000 clones, around 72% seen once. The specimen was peripheral blood. Source of these receptors: a woman older than 75 with acute or convalescent COVID-19.

V usage is TRBV6-5 and J usage is TRBJ2-7, with 13 bases fitting TRBD2. The CDR3 is made up of 15 amino acids. The V gene's germline CDR1 is MNHEY and CDR2 SVGAGI. V lost 0 bases to trimming and J lost 6 bases; unmatched junction nucleotides: 2. The CDR3 loop reads CASSYSGLAGTEQYF. Here the CDR3 DNA reads TGTGCCAGCAGTTACTCGGGACTAGCGGGAACCGAGCAGTACTTC.

The chain is built from TRBV19 and TRBJ2-5; 7 nucleotides match TRBD1. CDR3 length: 16 residues. The V and J ends lost 3 bases and 5 bases, in that order; junction bases with no gene match: 12. Germline loops: CDR1 LNHDA, CDR2 SQIVND (reference sequence). The CDR3 loop reads CASSIGQDRVSETQYF. The CDR3 coding sequence is TGTGCCAGTAGTATCGGCCAAGACAGGGTTAGTGAGACCCAGTACTTC.

The table lists this clone with a count of one. Within the sample, other DNA sequences also encode this same CDR3. This sequence joins TRBV6-5 and TRBJ2-5; 7 bases fit TRBD2. There are 15 residues in the CDR3. The germline gives CDR1 MNHEY, CDR2 SVGAGI. The J segment lost 5 bases and the V segment lost 0 bases, leaving 6 bases of the junction unmatched. CDR3 residues: CASSYSTGGGETQYF. As DNA, the CDR3 is TGTGCCAGCAGTTACTCGACTGGGGGGGGTGAGACCCAGTACTTC.

CDR3 amino acids: CASSPQDTEAFF. In nucleotides, the CDR3 is TGTGCCAGCAGCCCCCAGGACACTGAAGCTTTCTTT. This chain connects TRBV7-2 to TRBJ1-1, with D unresolved. CDR3 size: 12 residues. Germline V gives CDR1 SGHTA, CDR2 FQGNSA. The V and J ends lost 5 bases and 3 bases respectively, with 7 bases between them.

V usage is TRBV27 and J usage is TRBJ1-2; 10 nucleotides align to TRBD1. With V trimmed by 4 bases and J by 6 bases, 11 bases remained unmatched. The germline V gene has CDR1 MNHEY and CDR2 SMNVEV (reference sequence). CDR3 length: 16 residues. The CDR3 bases are TGTGCCAGCAGTTCGGGACAGGGGAGAGCGTGGGATGGCTACACCTTC. This gives the protein CASSSGQGRAWDGYTF.